The 5 T cell receptor beta chains in this list originate from one sample, sequenced in a study of OX40 agonist ivuxolimab in advanced cancers. Libraries were prepared through the immunoSEQ multiplex PCR assay. TCRdb re-hosts the immuneACCESS table, in-frame sequences only. Its copies lack some clones; in the studies checked, an unresolved V gene accounts for under half of them, and the cause for the rest is not known. This sample gives some 86,000 clones in total; around 84% of them show up just once. The top ten constitute 6.5% of the sample. The sample in question was CD4+ or CD8+ T cells sorted from blood, obtained in a trial of the OX40 agonist ivuxolimab. The source of these receptors is an adult with an advanced solid tumor such as melanoma, head and neck, liver or kidney cancer.

The rearrangement uses TRBV29-1 and TRBJ2-1; 7 nucleotides match TRBD1. The V gene's germline CDR1 is SQVTM and CDR2 ANQGSEA. The CDR3 has 13 amino acids. V shed 3 bases, J shed 8 bases, and the junction held 7 bases outside the gene matches. CDR3 residues: CSVDGTAGDEQFF. Written as DNA, the CDR3 is TGCAGCGTTGATGGGACAGCTGGCGATGAGCAGTTCTTC.

V gene TRBV2 combines with J gene TRBJ1-3; 9 bases are a match to TRBD1. The V segment lost 6 bases and the J segment 3 bases; nucleotides outside the gene matches: 9. The CDR3 has 16 residues. Germline CDR1 is SNHLY and CDR2 is FYNNEI. The chain's CDR3 is CASRTGTGLYGNTIYF. The CDR3 DNA sequence: TGTGCCAGCAGAACCGGGACAGGGTTATATGGAAACACCATATATTTT.

The chain combines TRBV7-2 with TRBJ2-1; D unresolved. CDR1 is SGHTA and CDR2 is FQGNSA in the germline V gene. The CDR3 totals 16 residues. The V end lost 0 bases, the J end lost 0 bases, and 9 bases lay between the germline ends. CDR3 DNA sequence: TGTGCCAGCAGCTTAGCAGGGCGAAGCTCCTACAATGAGCAGTTCTTC. It codes for CASSLAGRSSYNEQFF.

The chain has TRBV19 and TRBJ2-3; D ambiguous. This CDR3 contains 11 residues. CDR1 is LNHDA, CDR2 SQIVND, per germline (reference sequence). Deletions cut 5 bases from V and 4 bases from J, with 4 bases between. CDR3 coding DNA: TGTGCCAGTAGTGGTCCAGATACGCAGTATTTT. Amino acids: CASSGPDTQYF.

V usage is TRBV11-3 and J usage is TRBJ1-1; no reliable D call. V was clipped by 5 bases and J by 0 bases, with 10 bases between them. Germline V gives CDR1 SGHNT, CDR2 YENEEA. There are 14 residues in the CDR3. CDR3: CASSARVMNTEAFF. CDR3 in DNA: TGTGCCAGCAGCGCGAGGGTGATGAACACTGAAGCTTTCTTT.